One and the same sample provided the 26 T cell receptor beta chains below, sequenced in a study of OX40 agonist ivuxolimab in advanced cancers. The repertoire was sequenced with immunoSEQ multiplex PCR; TCRdb's copy has only in-frame clones and lacks some. Of about 53,000 clones in the sample, approximately 90% are singletons; the top ten hold roughly 10%. Sequenced here: CD4+ or CD8+ T cells sorted from blood, sampled in a trial of the OX40 agonist ivuxolimab. The receptors come from an adult with an advanced solid tumor such as melanoma, head and neck, liver or kidney cancer.

The rearrangement uses TRBV11-2 and TRBJ2-1; maybe TRBD1 (5 bases). Germline CDR1 SGHAT, CDR2 FQNNGV. Trimming cost V 3 bases and J 2 bases, with 11 bases left between them. The CDR3 is 15 residues long. The CDR3 is CASSFGQGAYNEQFF. The CDR3 bases are TGTGCCAGCAGCTTTGGCCAGGGTGCCTACAATGAGCAGTTCTTC.

The chain is built from TRBV5-1 and TRBJ2-1; 10 bases align to TRBD1. Trimming took 5 bases from V and 6 from J; bases not matched to a gene: 8. The CDR3 covers 15 residues. The germline gives CDR1 SGHRS, CDR2 YFSETQ. The CDR3 loop is CASSFGDRGSNEQFF. In nucleotides, the CDR3 is TGCGCCAGCAGTTTCGGGGACAGGGGTAGCAATGAGCAGTTCTTC.

The V call is TRBV5-1, the J call TRBJ2-5; a weak D match, TRBD2 (7 bases). The CDR3 spans 17 residues. V lost 0 bases and J 2 bases, leaving 17 bases between the germline ends. From germline, CDR1 is SGHRS and CDR2 YFSETQ. The CDR3 is CASSLDSGGVGQETQYF. The CDR3 DNA is TGCGCCAGCAGCTTGGATTCGGGGGGCGTGGGTCAAGAGACCCAGTACTTC.

This clone was picked up one time. The chain recombines TRBV5-1 with TRBJ1-1; unclear D gene. The CDR3 sequence is 14 residues long. Germline values: CDR1 SGHRS, CDR2 YFSETQ. Trimming removed 2 bases at V and 0 bases at J, with 8 bases between. The CDR3 protein is CASSFSGLNTEAFF. CDR3 sequence (DNA): TGCGCCAGCAGCTTTTCGGGGTTGAACACTGAAGCTTTCTTT.

This rearrangement joins TRBV7-2 to TRBJ1-1; D is possibly TRBD1 (5 bases). This CDR3 region has 15 residues. Trimming cost V 5 bases and J 0 bases, with 13 bases left between them. Germline assignment: CDR1 SGHTA and CDR2 FQGNSA. CDR3 loop: CASSGAGQVNTEAFF. CDR3 nucleotides: TGTGCCAGCAGCGGGGCCGGACAAGTGAACACTGAAGCTTTCTTT. The full variable domain, with the rest looked up from reference TRBV7-2 and TRBJ1-1, is GAGVSQSPSNKVTEKGKDVELRCDPISGHTALYWYRQSLGQGLEFLIYFQGNSAPDKSGLPSDRFSAERTGGSVSTLTIQRTQQEDSAVYLCASSGAGQVNTEAFFGQGTRLTVV.

The chain combines TRBV10-3 with TRBJ1-1, with a tentative D call TRBD1 (5 bases). CDR3 size: 14 residues. V lost 6 bases, J lost 0 bases, and 11 bases lay in between. The V gene's germline CDR1 is ENHRY and CDR2 SYGVKD. CDR3 in amino acids: CAIRSTELNTEAFF. CDR3 sequence (DNA): TGTGCCATCAGGTCGACAGAGTTGAACACTGAAGCTTTCTTT.

The V and J genes are TRBV11-2 and TRBJ1-1, with 7 nucleotides matching TRBD1. The ends lost 1 base at V and 1 base at J; junction bases unmatched: 3. CDR3 length: 15 amino acids. Germline CDR1 and CDR2: SGHAT and FQNNGV. CDR3 amino acids: CASSLGGDRNTEAFF. The CDR3 DNA sequence: TGTGCCAGCAGCTTAGGGGGGGACAGGAACACTGAAGCTTTCTTT.

Here the CDR3 reads CASSASPARDSYGYTF. CDR3 bases: TGTGCCAGCAGCGCAAGCCCCGCGCGGGATTCTTATGGCTACACCTTC. The V call is TRBV7-2, the J call TRBJ1-2; D remains unclear. Trimming pared 5 bases from V and 5 bases from J, leaving 21 bases between. The CDR3 loop spans 16 amino acids. Germline CDR1 SGHTA, CDR2 FQGNSA.

The chain carries TRBV19 and TRBJ1-2; no definite D call. Germline V gene sequence: CDR1 LNHDA, CDR2 SQIVND (reference sequence). V lost 7 bases and J 4 bases, leaving 10 bases between the germline ends. CDR3 length equals 12 residues. CDR3: CASTHASYGYTF. As DNA, the CDR3 is TGTGCCAGTACCCATGCGAGCTATGGCTACACCTTC.

The V and J genes are TRBV29-1 and TRBJ2-2; 7 bases agree with TRBD1. Germline-derived CDR1 and CDR2 are SQVTM and ANQGSEA. Trimming removed 7 bases from V and 3 bases from J; junction bases left unmatched: 8. The CDR3 loop spans 14 amino acids. The CDR3 DNA follows: TGCAGCGGGGGTCGGGACAGAGACACCGGGGAGCTGTTTTTT. It specifies CSGGRDRDTGELFF.

This clone was found once. This chain connects TRBV7-9 to TRBJ1-1; D may be TRBD1 (6 bases). Germline CDR1 is SEHNR and CDR2 is FQNEAQ (reference sequence). The CDR3 totals 13 residues. Trimming shortened V by 2 bases and J by 5 bases, and 9 bases separated the two germline ends. The CDR3, as DNA: TGTGCCAGCAGCTTACAACAGGGTACTGAAGCTTTCTTT. It specifies CASSLQQGTEAFF.

V usage is TRBV30 and J usage is TRBJ2-5, with D perhaps TRBD1 or TRBD2 (6 bases each). V was shortened by 5 bases and J by 1 base, with 11 bases between the two germline ends. The CDR3 runs to 13 residues. The germline V gene has CDR1 GTSNPN and CDR2 SVGIG (reference sequence). The CDR3 sequence is CAWEGGFQETQYF. CDR3 DNA sequence: TGTGCCTGGGAAGGGGGGTTCCAAGAGACCCAGTACTTC. The entire variable domain, with the rest obtained from reference TRBV30 and TRBJ2-5, is as follows: SQTIHQWPATLVQPVGSPLSLECTVEGTSNPNLYWYRQAAGRGLQLLFYSVGIGQISSEVPQNLSASRPQDRQFILSSKKLLLSDSGFYLCAWEGGFQETQYFGPGTRLLVL.

This clone was recorded only once. The V and J genes are TRBV5-6 and TRBJ2-7; D is uncertain. With 1 base removed from V and 7 bases from J, the gap between germline ends came to 9 bases. The CDR3 covers 12 residues. Germline V CDR1 and CDR2: SGHDT, YYEEEE. The CDR3 reads CASSLKVREQYF. The CDR3 nucleotides read TGTGCCAGCAGCTTGAAGGTGCGTGAGCAGTACTTC.

Sample share makes this clone hyperexpanded. The chain combines TRBV23-1 with TRBJ2-5; 8 positions agree with TRBD2. TRBV23-1 is an ORF, and what it does is uncertain. V shed 11 bases, J shed 1 base, and the junction held 9 bases outside the gene matches. The CDR3 is 14 residues long. The CDR3 protein is CAGQSGGLQETQYF. DNA for the CDR3: TGCGCCGGACAGAGCGGGGGCCTCCAAGAGACCCAGTACTTC.

This clone was detected once. The J gene is TRBJ2-1, the V gene TRBV7-2, with D maybe TRBD2 (5 bases). There are 14 residues in the CDR3. Germline V gives CDR1 SGHTA, CDR2 FQGNSA. Trimming left V 3 bases short and J 8 bases short, with 14 bases between. CDR3: CASSFSEREYEQFF. CDR3 DNA: TGTGCCAGCAGCTTTAGCGAAAGGGAGTATGAGCAGTTCTTC.

The chain combines TRBV28 with TRBJ2-1, with D hard to call. From germline, CDR1 is MDHEN and CDR2 SYDVKM. Trimming left V 7 bases short and J 6 bases short, with 19 bases between. The CDR3 is 15 amino acids. This CDR3 reads CASTSTPGGPNEQFF. The CDR3 coding sequence is TGTGCCAGCACCTCGACTCCCGGTGGGCCCAATGAGCAGTTCTTC.

V is TRBV7-2 and J is TRBJ2-7; D might be TRBD1 or TRBD2, each matching 5 bases. CDR3 size: 14 residues. Trimming stripped 5 bases from V and 2 bases from J, with 13 bases between. Germline assignment: CDR1 SGHTA and CDR2 FQGNSA. Written as DNA, the CDR3 is TGTGCCAGCAGCAAAGGGGACGGAACCTACGAGCAGTACTTC. Amino acids: CASSKGDGTYEQYF.

This clone has only a few counts. The V gene is TRBV7-9, the J gene TRBJ1-6; D may be TRBD1 (5 bases). V was pared by 4 bases and J by 7 bases, with 11 bases between. The CDR3 is 14 residues long. The germline CDR1 and CDR2 sequences are SEHNR and FQNEAQ (reference sequence). CDR3 protein: CASSSRQTNSPLHF. In nucleotides, the CDR3 is TGTGCCAGCAGCTCGCGACAGACAAATTCACCCCTCCACTTT.

The chain couples TRBV2 to TRBJ1-2; D not certain. The V gene lost 0 bases and the J gene lost 8 bases, with 16 bases spanning the gap. The CDR3 contains 15 residues. Germline CDR1 is SNHLY and CDR2 is FYNNEI. The CDR3 sequence is CASSEARAGVRGYTF. The CDR3 DNA sequence: TGTGCCAGCAGTGAAGCGCGGGCAGGCGTTCGGGGCTACACCTTC.

This clone was seen just once. The V and J genes are TRBV6-6 and TRBJ2-7, with 8 bases that match TRBD2. CDR1 and CDR2 (germline): MNHNY, SVGAGI (reference sequence). After removal of 10 bases from V and 6 bases from J, the junction contained 11 bases not matched to a gene. CDR3 length equals 13 residues. CDR3 amino acids: CATSGTRPSEQYF. The CDR3 coding sequence is TGTGCCACCTCCGGGACTAGACCATCCGAGCAGTACTTC.

V usage is TRBV7-2 and J usage is TRBJ2-2; 7 bases line up with TRBD2. Germline CDR1 reads SGHTA; CDR2 reads FQGNSA. The CDR3 loop spans 15 amino acids. Trimming cost V 5 bases and J 4 bases; bases outside gene matches: 7. CDR3 in DNA: TGTGCCAGCAGCCCGGGAGGCTGGGGCACCGGGGAGCTGTTTTTT. Its translation is CASSPGGWGTGELFF.

V is TRBV9 and J is TRBJ2-1; 7 bases map to TRBD2. CDR1 is SGDLS, CDR2 YYNGEE, per germline. With V trimmed by 2 bases and J by 10 bases, 6 bases remained unmatched. This CDR3 region has 13 residues. In nucleotides, the CDR3 is TGTGCCAGCAGCGTTTTGGGGGAGGGCGAGCAGTTCTTC. Residues: CASSVLGEGEQFF.

The chain couples TRBV6-6 to TRBJ2-3, with 7 bases identical to TRBD2. The CDR3 contains 15 residues. With V trimmed by 6 bases and J by 4 bases, 10 bases remained unmatched. Looked up from germline, CDR1 is MNHNY and CDR2 is SVGAGI (reference sequence). The CDR3 region is CASSSGGGKADTQYF. CDR3 nucleotides: TGTGCCAGCAGCTCGGGGGGTGGTAAGGCAGATACGCAGTATTTT.

Comment on this clone: This specimen includes other DNA sequences encoding the same CDR3. The rearrangement joins TRBV5-1 to TRBJ2-5; D gene ambiguous. CDR1 and CDR2 from the germline V gene are SGHRS and YFSETQ. The CDR3 covers 13 residues. The V and J ends lost 0 bases and 1 base respectively, with 4 bases between them. CDR3 sequence (DNA): TGCGCCAGCAGCTTGGGTAGCCAAGAGACCCAGTACTTC. Residues: CASSLGSQETQYF.

The rearrangement joins TRBV28 to TRBJ2-7; 7 bases agree with TRBD1. J gave up 0 bases and V 4 bases, and 6 bases lay outside the gene matches. Per germline, CDR1 MDHEN and CDR2 SYDVKM. The CDR3 has 15 amino acids. The CDR3 region is CASSSGQESSYEQYF. As DNA, the CDR3 is TGTGCCAGCAGTTCTGGACAGGAGAGCTCCTACGAGCAGTACTTC.

This rearrangement joins TRBV21-1 to TRBJ1-1; the table's D gene call, TRBD1, was not cross checked with the DNA. TRBV21-1 corresponds to a pseudogene. CDR3 length: 13 residues. CDR3 protein: CASRPGGNTEAFF. The CDR3 bases are TGTGCCAGCAGACCAGGGGGGAACACTGAAGCTTTCTTT.